A selection of T cell receptor beta chains follows, all from one sample in a study of blood T cell repertoires in COVID-19. The protocol was immunoSEQ multiplex PCR, while the TCRdb copy is restricted to in-frame clones and leaves out a portion. The top ten clones hold 11% of a sample with over 250,000 clones, 70% to 90% of them seen once. What was sequenced was peripheral blood. The receptors were gathered from a woman in her seventies with acute or convalescent COVID-19. CDR3s include the opening cysteine and the closing phenylalanine or tryptophan.

TRBV30,CAWSPDRGYEQYF
TRBV7-2,CASGTAANYEQYF
TRBV5-4,CASSFRQGSKGMVEQYF
TRBV18,CASSQFQEATNEKLFF
TRBV5-1,CASSLITGNPSEAFF
TRBV15,CATSKDKGSFYEQYF
TRBV27,CASSFKGVTDTQYF
TRBV18,CASSPDKNTEAFF
TRBV29-1,CSVEDQVTRQYF
TRBV7-9,CASSWGLAGHNEQFF
TRBV6-4,CASSQPPGNPGNTIYF
TRBV3-1/TRBV3-2,CASSQDPPSTDTQYF